The rows below give T cell receptor beta chains drawn from one sample of a study of CD8 T cells in Susac syndrome. TCRdb independently ran MiXCR on the immunoSEQ multiplex PCR reads; one entry per CDR3 protein. The sample lists about 240,000 distinct CDR3 sequences, 90% to 96% occurring once. Sequences were obtained from CD4+ T cells from PBMCs. These receptors came from a human donor with Susac syndrome. Each CDR3 is given with its conserved first and last residue. The D gene is left open where the match is weak. For some rows the clone size is stated as once, few or many, or as a class when expanded; others skip it.

D	size	V	J	DNA	CDR3
.	.	TRBV5-4	TRBJ1-3	TGTGCCTGGGGGGACACCTCTGGAAACACCATATATTTT	CAWGDTSGNTIYF
TRBD2	.	TRBV3-1	TRBJ2-1	TGTGCCAGCCGACTCCAGGGACTAGCGGCCGGGAATGAGCAGTTCTTC	CASRLQGLAAGNEQFF
TRBD1	.	TRBV5-6	TRBJ1-5	TGTGCCAGCAGAGCCGGACAGGGTTCAGGGCAGCCCCAGCATTTT	CASRAGQGSGQPQHF
.	.	TRBV18	TRBJ2-5	TGTGCCAGCTCCCCCAACGAGACCCAGTACTTC	CASSPNETQYF
TRBD2	.	TRBV15	TRBJ2-1	TGTGCCACCAGCACCGAGCGGACTAGCGGGAGTGTCGATGAGCAGTTCTTC	CATSTERTSGSVDEQFF
.	.	TRBV9	TRBJ1-1	TGTGCCAGCAGTGAGAAGCAGTGGAACACTGAAGCTTTCTTT	CASSEKQWNTEAFF
.	.	TRBV5-1	TRBJ2-7	TGCGCCAGCAGCTTGGCTTGGTCATCCTACGAGCAGTACTTC	CASSLAWSSYEQYF
.	once	TRBV29-1	TRBJ2-6	TGCAGCGTTGGAGAGTCGGCACTTATCCGCTCTGGGGCCAACGTCCTGACTTTC	CSVGESALIRSGANVLTF
.	.	TRBV5-4	TRBJ2-1	TGTGCCAGCAGCTTTACGTCGGGCTACAATGAGCAGTTCTTC	CASSFTSGYNEQFF
TRBD2	.	TRBV29-1	TRBJ2-5	TGCAGCTCTAGCGGGTCCCAAGAGACCCAGTACTTC	CSSSGSQETQYF
.	.	TRBV20-1	TRBJ2-1	TGCAGTGCAGGCCGGGACTCCCACAATGAGCAGTTCTTC	CSAGRDSHNEQFF
.	.	TRBV18	TRBJ1-5	TGTGCCAGCTCACCGAGCGGGGGCAATCAGCCCCAGCATTTT	CASSPSGGNQPQHF
.	.	TRBV28	TRBJ2-5	TGTGCCAGCAGTCTCCCTGACAACCAAGAGACCCAGTACTTC	CASSLPDNQETQYF
TRBD1	.	TRBV10-3	TRBJ1-4	TGTGCCATCAGTGCGGACAGGGGAAAACTGTTTTTT	CAISADRGKLFF
.	.	TRBV30	TRBJ2-5	TGTGCCTGGAGCGAAAAAGAGACCCAGTACTTC	CAWSEKETQYF
.	.	TRBV9	TRBJ2-3	TGTGCCAGCAACGAAGGACAGACTAGCACAGATACGCAGTATTTT	CASNEGQTSTDTQYF
TRBD1	once	TRBV5-1	TRBJ2-7	TGCGCCAGCAGCTTGGATTTTGGGGCGACAGGGAAGCACTTC	CASSLDFGATGKHF
.	.	TRBV25-1	TRBJ2-3	TGTGCCAGCAGAATCGGCCCCGCAGATACGCAGTATTTT	CASRIGPADTQYF
.	.	TRBV15	TRBJ2-3	TGTGCCACCAGCACAATCGACCCTGCGGCAGATACGCAGTATTTT	CATSTIDPAADTQYF
.	.	TRBV29-1	TRBJ1-2	TGCAGCGTTGAACGGGGGCGGTATGGCTACACCTTC	CSVERGRYGYTF
.	.	TRBV5-1	TRBJ2-3	TGCGCCAGCGGACCAGGCACAGATACGCAGTATTTT	CASGPGTDTQYF
.	.	TRBV9	TRBJ1-3	TGTGCCAGCAGCTCCGACCAGGGAGTAGGCGGAAACACCATATATTTT	CASSSDQGVGGNTIYF
.	few	TRBV27	TRBJ2-1	TGTGCCAGCAGTTTGAGGAGCTCCTACAATGAGCAGTTCTTC	CASSLRSSYNEQFF
.	.	TRBV3-1	TRBJ1-2	TGTGCCAGCAGCGCGACAGACGTCTATGGCTACACCTTC	CASSATDVYGYTF
.	.	TRBV18	TRBJ2-7	TGTGCCAGCTCACCGCTTAGCGGGACAGGTGGCGAGCAGTACTTC	CASSPLSGTGGEQYF
TRBD2	.	TRBV20-1	TRBJ2-1	TGCAGTGCTCCCGGGACTAGCCCTTCGAATGAGCAGTTCTTC	CSAPGTSPSNEQFF
.	.	TRBV3-1	TRBJ2-5	TGTGCCAGCAGCCAAGATTCAAGCAGCGGCTATAAAGAGACCCAGTACTTC	CASSQDSSSGYKETQYF
.	.	TRBV2	TRBJ1-1	TGTGCCACAAGAGAAAGGGTAATGAACACTGAAGCTTTCTTT	CATRERVMNTEAFF
TRBD1	.	TRBV20-1	TRBJ2-1	TGCAGTGCTAGAGCCACAGGGGGCTACAATGAGCAGTTCTTC	CSARATGGYNEQFF
.	.	TRBV7-2	TRBJ2-6	TGTGCCAGCAGACGTGGAACCTCTGGGGCCAACGTCCTGACTTTC	CASRRGTSGANVLTF
TRBD2	.	TRBV6-5	TRBJ2-5	TGTGCCAGCAGTTACAACCCCTCGCCGGGGGGGAGAGAGACCCAGTACTTC	CASSYNPSPGGRETQYF
.	.	TRBV5-1	TRBJ2-5	TGCGCCAGCAGCTTCTTTCCGGATCGGACCCAGTACTTC	CASSFFPDRTQYF
TRBD2	.	TRBV7-9	TRBJ2-3	TGTGCCAGCAGCATTACTAGCGGAGTCACAGATACGCAGTATTTT	CASSITSGVTDTQYF
.	.	TRBV5-1	TRBJ2-3	TGCGCCAGCAGTGGTAGGGGCCCCCCAGATACGCAGTATTTT	CASSGRGPPDTQYF
.	once	TRBV6-5	TRBJ1-2	TGTGCCAGCAGTTCACCGTCGGGTGCGGGGGCAGTCCACTATGGCTACACCTTC	CASSSPSGAGAVHYGYTF
.	.	TRBV24-1	TRBJ2-7	TGTGCCACCAGTGACGCAGGGGTTTTCGAGCAGTACTTC	CATSDAGVFEQYF
.	.	TRBV7-3	TRBJ1-2	TGTGCCAGCAGTCCGGGTCCCGGGCATGGCTACACCTTC	CASSPGPGHGYTF
.	.	TRBV5-1	TRBJ2-7	TGCGCCAGCAGTCGGGAGACGGCCGAGCAGTACTTC	CASSRETAEQYF
TRBD2	.	TRBV20-1	TRBJ2-5	TGCAGTGCTAGCGGGACTAGCGGAAAATCTCAAGAGACCCAGTACTTC	CSASGTSGKSQETQYF
TRBD1	.	TRBV7-2	TRBJ2-7	TGTGCCAGCAGCTTAAACACAGGGGGGTTGGACGAGCAGTACTTC	CASSLNTGGLDEQYF
.	once	TRBV12-3/TRBV12-4	TRBJ2-1	TGTGCCACTGTTCGGGAGAACTCCTACAATGAGCAGTTCTTC	CATVRENSYNEQFF
.	.	TRBV7-2	TRBJ2-3	TGTGCCAGCAGCTTAGGATGGGCAGATACGCAGTATTTT	CASSLGWADTQYF
.	.	TRBV27	TRBJ2-3	.	CASSSSGATDTQYF
TRBD1	.	TRBV12-3/TRBV12-4	TRBJ1-2	TGTGCCAGCACCAAAAGACCAGGGGGAAATGGCTACACCTTC	CASTKRPGGNGYTF
.	.	TRBV27	TRBJ2-7	TGTGCCAGCACCCCATCCGGGACATCCAACGGGGGGGAGCAGTACTTC	CASTPSGTSNGGEQYF
.	.	TRBV5-1	TRBJ2-3	TGCGCCAGCAGCTTCAGCAACCCGAACACAGATACGCAGTATTTT	CASSFSNPNTDTQYF
TRBD2	.	TRBV5-1	TRBJ2-5	TGCGCCAGCAGCTTGGCGCCTAGCGGGAGAGAACAGACCCAGTACTTC	CASSLAPSGREQTQYF
.	.	TRBV15	TRBJ2-1	TGTGCCACCAGCAGAGGACAGAACAATGAGCAGTTCTTC	CATSRGQNNEQFF
.	.	TRBV28	TRBJ1-1	TGTGCCAGCAGTTTGATACGGGGGGGAGACAGGCCTGAAGCTTTCTTT	CASSLIRGGDRPEAFF
.	.	TRBV13	TRBJ2-7	TGTGCCAGCAGCTTAGACTTCAACGAGCAGTACTTC	CASSLDFNEQYF
.	.	TRBV4-1	TRBJ1-1	TGCGCCAGCAGCCAAGATACCGGGATCACTGAAGCTTTCTTT	CASSQDTGITEAFF
.	once	TRBV15	TRBJ2-7	TGTGCCACCAGCAGAGAGTGGTTCGACTTAGGGCAGATGCACTCCTACGAGCAGTACTTC	CATSREWFDLGQMHSYEQYF